Included here is one T cell receptor beta chain sequence, with context. This sample is part of a study of cytomegalovirus exposure and HLA in healthy donors. Germline V lookup: CDR1 MNHEY, CDR2 SMNVEV (reference sequence). CDR3 length equals 16 residues. After removal of 4 bases from V and 2 bases from J, the junction contained 10 bases not matched to a gene. The PCR ran on 60 Vbeta and 13 Jbeta primers. Assay: immunoSEQ multiplex PCR; the TCRdb copy retains only in-frame clones and omits some. This table has roughly 100,000 clones, around three quarters appearing once. Sequences were obtained from PBMCs. The TCR was taken from a man aged 50 or older in good health and CMV-seropositive. The rearrangement joins TRBV27 to TRBJ2-7, with 8 bases fitting TRBD1. Here the CDR3 DNA reads TGTGCCAGCAGTTCCATCGGGACAGGACGAACCTACGAGCAGTACTTC. Amino acid sequence: CASSSIGTGRTYEQYF.